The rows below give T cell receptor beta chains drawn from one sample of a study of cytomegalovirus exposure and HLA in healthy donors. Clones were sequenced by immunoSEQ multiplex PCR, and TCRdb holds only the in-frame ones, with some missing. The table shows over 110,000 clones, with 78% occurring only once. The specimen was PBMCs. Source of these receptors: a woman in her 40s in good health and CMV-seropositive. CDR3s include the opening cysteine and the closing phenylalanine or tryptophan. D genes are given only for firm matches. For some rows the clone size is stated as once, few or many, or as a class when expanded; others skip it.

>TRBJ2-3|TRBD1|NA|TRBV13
TGTGCCAGCCTAGGGGGCGGGCCCCGGCCCTTCATGGATACGCAGTATTTT
CASLGGGPRPFMDTQYF
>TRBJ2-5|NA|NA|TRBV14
TGTGCCAGCAGCCAATGGCTCAGCCAAGAGACCCAGTACTTC
CASSQWLSQETQYF
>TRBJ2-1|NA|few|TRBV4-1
TGCGCCAGCAGCCAAGTGGCGGGGACCTACAATGAGCAGTTCTTC
CASSQVAGTYNEQFF
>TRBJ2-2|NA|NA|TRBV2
TGTGCCAGCAGTGTTGAGTCTTCGGACACCGGGGAGCTGTTTTTT
CASSVESSDTGELFF
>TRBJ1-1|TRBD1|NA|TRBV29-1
TGCAGCGTGACGACAGGGGGCTGGGGTGAAGCTTTCTTT
CSVTTGGWGEAFF
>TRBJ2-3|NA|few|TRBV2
TGTGCCAGCAGTGAAGCGGAGGGCGGTACGCAGTATTTT
CASSEAEGGTQYF
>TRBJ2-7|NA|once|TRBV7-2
TGTGCCAGCAGCTTAGCGCGGGGAGAGTACGAGCAGTACTTC
CASSLARGEYEQYF
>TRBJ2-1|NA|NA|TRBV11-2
TGTGCCAGTTACAGGGCGGGCACTTCTGGTGGCCTCAATGAGCAGTTCTTC
CASYRAGTSGGLNEQFF
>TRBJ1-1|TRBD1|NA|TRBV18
TGTGCCAGCTCACATGGGGACAGTCTGAACACTGAAGCTTTCTTT
CASSHGDSLNTEAFF
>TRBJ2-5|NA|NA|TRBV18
TGTGCCAGCTCAGCGTACCAAGAGACCCAGTACTTC
CASSAYQETQYF
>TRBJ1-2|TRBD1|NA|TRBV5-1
TGCGCCAGCAGCTTCCAGACAGGGACCATGGTATCCTATGGCTACACCTTC
CASSFQTGTMVSYGYTF
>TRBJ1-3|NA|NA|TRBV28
TGTGCCAGCAGTTCGCCTCCAGGGGCCCCGTCCTCTGGAAACACCATATATTTT
CASSSPPGAPSSGNTIYF
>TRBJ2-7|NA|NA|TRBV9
TGTGCCAGCAGCGGAGCGGTTCCTTCCTACGAGCAGTACTTC
CASSGAVPSYEQYF
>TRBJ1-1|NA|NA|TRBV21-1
TGTGCCAGCACCGATGTAGACCGGGGGACTGAAGCTTTCTTT
CASTDVDRGTEAFF
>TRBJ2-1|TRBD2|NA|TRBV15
TGTGCCACCAGCAGAGATCGGAGCGGGAGGGCCTCCTACAATGAGCAGTTCTTC
CATSRDRSGRASYNEQFF
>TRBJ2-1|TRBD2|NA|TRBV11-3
TGTGCCAGCAGCCGACCGGGACTAAATAATGAGCAGTTCTTC
CASSRPGLNNEQFF
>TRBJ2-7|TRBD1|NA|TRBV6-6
TGTGCCAGCAGTTACCCGGAGAGACAGGGTTCCTACGAGCAGTACTTC
CASSYPERQGSYEQYF
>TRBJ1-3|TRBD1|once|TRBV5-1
TGCGCCAGCAGCTTTTCGCAGGGCCAGGGGGCCATATATTTT
CASSFSQGQGAIYF
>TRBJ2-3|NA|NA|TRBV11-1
TGTGCCAGCAGCGGAGGAGATGGAGGAGGGGAGACAGATACGCAGTATTTT
CASSGGDGGGETDTQYF
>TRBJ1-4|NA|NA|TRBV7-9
TGTGCCAGCAGCTTTGAGGCGATCGAGTTGGGGGGAAAACTGTTTTTT
CASSFEAIELGGKLFF
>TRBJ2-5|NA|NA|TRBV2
TGTGCCAGCAGTGAACGCGGGTCGGAGACCCAGTACTTC
CASSERGSETQYF
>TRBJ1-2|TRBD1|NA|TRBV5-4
TGTGCCAGCAGCTTGAAGACAGGGGGCGACTATGGCTACACCTTC
CASSLKTGGDYGYTF
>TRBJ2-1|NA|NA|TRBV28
TGTGCCAGCAGTTGGGCAGGGGAATACGAGCAGTTCTTC
CASSWAGEYEQFF
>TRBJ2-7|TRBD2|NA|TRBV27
TGTGCCAGCAGTTTGGGACTAGCGGGAGTGACGGAGCAGTACTTC
CASSLGLAGVTEQYF
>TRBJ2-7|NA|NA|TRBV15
TGTGCCACCAGCGTGGCGGGAAACGAAGGTTACGAGCAGTACTTC
CATSVAGNEGYEQYF
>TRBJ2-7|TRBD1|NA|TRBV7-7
TGTGCTAGCAGCCCCCGGGACAGTTCCTACGAGCAGTACTTC
CASSPRDSSYEQYF
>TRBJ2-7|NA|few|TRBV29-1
TGCAGCGTCCGGCTCCGGGACACGAGCTCCTACGAGCAGTACTTC
CSVRLRDTSSYEQYF
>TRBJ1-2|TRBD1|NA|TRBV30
TGTGCCTGGACTCAGGGGGCTCGGTATGGCTACACCTTC
CAWTQGARYGYTF
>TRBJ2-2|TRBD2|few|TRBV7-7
TGTGCTAGCAGCCCCGGACTAGCGGGAGGGCCGAGAGACACCGGGGAGCTGTTTTTT
CASSPGLAGGPRDTGELFF
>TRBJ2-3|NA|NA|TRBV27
TGTGCCAGCAGCCCGGGAGTTCTTGGCACAGATACGCAGTATTTT
CASSPGVLGTDTQYF
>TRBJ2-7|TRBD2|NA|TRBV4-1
TGCGCCAGCAGCCAAGGACGGGGGGGGGACGTGTACTTC
CASSQGRGGDVYF
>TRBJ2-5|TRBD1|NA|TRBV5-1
TGCGCCAGCAGCTTGGGAAGGACAGGCCAAGAGACCCAGTACTTC
CASSLGRTGQETQYF
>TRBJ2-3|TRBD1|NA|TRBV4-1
TGCGCCAGCAGCCAAGATCGAGGGACAGGGGGTAGCACAGATGCGCAGTATTTT
CASSQDRGTGGSTDAQYF